This record looks at one T cell receptor (beta chain) sequence and its context. This clonotype has only a few counts. Its binding antigen is unknown. Base qualities are not at hand, and no much larger clone is one base apart. The 39 donors, aged 6 to 90 years, were systemically healthy Caucasian individuals from Russia. Ten milliliters of peripheral blood were drawn from each donor into EDTA-treated Vacutainer tubes. Ficoll-Paque density-gradient centrifugation was used to isolate PBMCs, with at least 6.5 million per sample. Total RNA, at least 6 micrograms per sample, was extracted from PBMCs with Trizol reagent. Naive CD45RAhigh/CD27high T cell percentages were measured by flow cytometry on a PBMC aliquot from every donor. Inclusive of the bounding cysteine and phenylalanine, the CDR3 is 14 residues long. Of the read, only the CDR3 DNA is kept; its 42 bases are in frame from base 1. Trimming accounts for 8 bases at V and 4 bases at J, while the number of junction bases matched to no gene is 9. Sequences SEHNR (CDR1) and FQNEAQ (CDR2) are obtained from the germline V gene (reference sequence).

This entry belongs to a study of blood T cells in healthy people across ages (dated by TCRdb to between 2015 and 2016). Background on the whole study: In model experiments, roughly one uniquely barcoded TCR beta cDNA molecule per two T cells was captured by template switching. Using deep sequencing normalized with unique cDNA molecular identifiers, the study measured how TCR beta repertoire diversity changes with age. Donors were grouped into four age groups: young (average 16 years), middle-aged (39), aged (about 60) and long-lived (around 82). To avoid experimental bias, donors of different ages were spread randomly across the sequencing lanes. Two additional independent replicas of 1 million unique cDNA reads from the same blood draw were analyzed for two donors (one aged 18 to 30 and one aged 80 or older).

The protocol used for the library was 5' RACE. The sequencer listed for this sample is Illumina HiSeq 2500. A second PCR of about 6 to 12 cycles was run with a J-beta primer mix and a sample-barcoded 5' primer. A unique molecular identifier was introduced onto each TCR beta cDNA molecule by a template-switch 5' adaptor carrying 12 random nucleotides. Each sample yielded at least 3 million CDR3-containing paired-end reads. First-strand cDNA synthesis was performed from all RNA using the Mint cDNA synthesis kit, with priming by a TRBC-specific oligonucleotide. Following uracil-DNA glycosylase treatment, all cDNA underwent a first 18-cycle PCR with the universal primers M1SS and BC2_uni_R. In the source study's methods: For normalization, 1 million high-quality reads, each with a distinct molecular identifier, were randomly selected from each sample. Instead of being binned into consensus sequences, reads that shared molecular identifiers were thrown out. CDR3 identification, clonotype clustering and error correction used MiTCR with a Q25 quality threshold and the strictest error-elimination algorithm. A nonparametric unseen species model with Euler transformation was used to estimate a lower bound on total TCR beta diversity. TCRdb reprocessing: public reads trimmed at Q25 with fastp, clones called with MiXCR, in-frame beta chains kept. Rows with one shared CDR3 protein collapse into an entry with the most common genes and DNA. These V and J calls are TCRdb output, not the study's own analysis. The sample table records roughly 1.7 million distinct CDR3 sequences; roughly a third of these occur just once. Approximately 10% of the sample goes to the ten largest clones.

Overall results and qualifications from the work: Since profiling was done on bulk unsorted PBMCs, naive and antigen-experienced compartments could not be conclusively compared. Donor CMV infection status was unknown, potentially confounding age-related changes in expanded clonotypes. The long-lived group showed more naive CD4+ T cells, fewer expanded clones and increased TCR diversity than the aged group, suggesting age selection. As age increased, observed TCR beta diversity per million T cells dropped in a roughly linear way, and a significant reduction was already evident by age 40. There was a strong correlation between observed TCR beta diversity and the percentage of naive T cells measured by flow cytometry. Total diversity estimates from one million sequenced T cells were considered lower bounds and underestimates.

Sequencing used blood. This clonotype was obtained from a woman younger than 45 in good health. The chain is made from TRBV7-9 and TRBJ2-3; 7 middle bases align to TRBD2. The CDR3 sequence is CASRGDYPPDTQYF. The sequenced DNA: TGTGCCAGCCGGGGGGATTACCCCCCAGATACGCAGTATTTT.